This passage covers 20 T cell receptor beta chains from one sample sequenced in a study of blood T cells in healthy people across ages. A second roughly 6 to 11 cycle PCR used barcoded and J-beta primers. TCRdb used MiXCR to reprocess the 5' RACE reads, holding one entry per CDR3 protein. The repertoire consists of 1.6 million or so distinct CDR3 sequences, with roughly 30% occurring once and the leading ten covering 11%. The specimen was blood. The receptors here all came from a woman in her twenties or thirties in good health.

The J gene is TRBJ2-5, the V gene TRBV4-1; D is perhaps TRBD1 (6 bases). V lost 7 bases and J lost 5, with 17 bases in between. The CDR3 has 14 residues. Germline CDR1 and CDR2: MGHRA and YSYEKL. CDR3 nucleotide sequence: TGCGCCAGCACCGCAGGGGCTACAGGGGAGACCCAGTACTTC. This sequence encodes CASTAGATGETQYF.

The rearrangement links TRBV6-1 to TRBJ2-5; no clear D. V gave up 4 bases and J gave up 1 base, with 10 bases separating them. The germline gives CDR1 MNHNS, CDR2 SASEGT. The CDR3 spans 14 residues. The CDR3 spells CASSGRSLQETQYF. The CDR3 DNA sequence: TGTGCCAGCAGTGGCAGGAGCCTCCAAGAGACCCAGTACTTC.

With regard to this clonotype: The germline gene is not matched at one end of the junction; a read error may be the cause. The gene calls are TRBV6-1 and TRBJ2-6, with 7 bases aligning to TRBD1. From germline, CDR1 is MNHNS and CDR2 SASEGT. The CDR3 runs to 15 residues. In nucleotides, the CDR3 is TGTGCCAGCACTAGGGGGCGTGATGGGACCAACGTCCTGACTTTC. Residues: CASTRGRDGTNVLTF.

This clonotype was seen more than once but under ten times. The V call is TRBV28, the J call TRBJ1-2; 7 bases fit TRBD1. Germline-derived CDR1 and CDR2 are MDHEN and SYDVKM. V dropped 3 bases and J dropped 6; count of bases not matched to a gene: 4. This CDR3 spans 13 amino acids. This CDR3 is CASSFRGADGYTF. Written as DNA, the CDR3 is TGTGCCAGCAGTTTCAGGGGGGCCGATGGCTACACCTTC.

This clonotype was counted between two and nine times. DNA for the CDR3: TGCGCCAGCAGCCCGCAAGTCGGGACAGGGGTCAATGAGCAGTTCTTC. This codes for CASSPQVGTGVNEQFF. This sequence joins TRBV5-1 and TRBJ2-1; 10 bases map to TRBD1. The CDR3 extends over 16 amino acids. Per the germline V gene, CDR1 is SGHRS and CDR2 is YFSETQ. With 4 bases clipped from V and 6 bases from J, the junction kept 10 bases outside the gene matches. The whole variable domain, remainder taken from reference TRBV5-1 and TRBJ2-1, is KAGVTQTPRYLIKTRGQQVTLSCSPISGHRSVSWYQQTPGQGLQFLFEYFSETQRNKGNFPGRFSGRQFSNSRSEMNVSTLELGDSALYLCASSPQVGTGVNEQFFGPGTRLTVL.

The rearrangement uses TRBV6-1 and TRBJ2-1, with D possibly TRBD1 on 6 matching bases. The CDR3 runs to 14 residues. Between the trimmed V and J ends, which lost 11 bases and 10 bases, there was a span of 24 bases. Germline V lookup: CDR1 MNHNS, CDR2 SASEGT. Here the CDR3 DNA reads TGTGCCGCTGGGAGACAGGACACCGGTGGGGAGCAGTTCTTC. This gives the protein CAAGRQDTGGEQFF.

This clonotype turned up a few times. Here the CDR3 reads CSARDHRGGEKLFF. CDR3 DNA: TGCAGTGCTAGGGATCATCGAGGGGGCGAGAAACTGTTTTTT. The chain links TRBV20-1 to TRBJ1-4; the match to TRBD1 covers 7 bases. The junction had 12 bases not matched to a gene; V was cut back by 3 bases and J by 11 bases. This CDR3 contains 14 residues. Germline-derived CDR1 and CDR2 are DFQATT and SNEGSKA (reference sequence).

This rearrangement joins TRBV5-1 to TRBJ2-5; tentatively, D is TRBD1 or TRBD2 (6 bases each). The CDR3 is made up of 15 amino acids. The V and J ends lost 1 base and 5 bases respectively, with 15 bases between them. CDR1 is SGHRS and CDR2 is YFSETQ in the germline V gene. The CDR3 coding sequence is TGCGCCAGCAGCTTGTCAATAGGGGGGTCGGAGACCCAGTACTTC. Translated: CASSLSIGGSETQYF.

J is TRBJ1-2 and V is TRBV12-3 or TRBV12-4; TRBD1 matches 7 bases. The J segment lost 5 bases and the V segment lost 5 bases, leaving 5 bases of the junction unmatched. The CDR3 extends over 13 amino acids. The CDR3 nucleotides read TGTGCCAGCAGTGTGACAGGGATTTATGGCTACACCTTC. It encodes CASSVTGIYGYTF.

V and J are TRBV20-1 and TRBJ2-3; D is unresolved. The CDR3 loop spans 14 amino acids. Between the trimmed V and J ends, which lost 8 bases and 3 bases, there was a span of 18 bases. Germline loops: CDR1 DFQATT, CDR2 SNEGSKA (reference sequence). The CDR3 protein is CSPMEGDGTDTQYF. The CDR3 bases are TGCAGTCCCATGGAAGGAGACGGGACAGATACGCAGTATTTT.

In its sample, this clonotype was seen many times. The chain combines TRBV6-5 with TRBJ2-6; D remains unclear. The CDR3 contains 15 residues. V lost 5 bases, J lost 0 bases, and 8 bases lay in between. In germline, CDR1 is MNHEY, CDR2 SVGAGI. The DNA for the CDR3 is TGTGCCAGCAGTACGGGTAGCTCTGGGGCCAACGTCCTGACTTTC. Encoded protein: CASSTGSSGANVLTF.

This chain joins TRBV6-5 and TRBJ1-1, with TRBD1 matching 10 bases. The length of the CDR3 is 14 residues. The germline V gene has CDR1 MNHEY and CDR2 SVGAGI. Trimming removed 4 bases from V and 4 bases from J; junction bases left unmatched: 3. The CDR3 nucleotides read TGTGCCAGCAGTTCGTGGACAGGGGGCACTGAAGCTTTCTTT. This sequence encodes CASSSWTGGTEAFF.

This clonotype was observed a handful of times. The CDR3 spells CSASDRVGANVLTF. CDR3 DNA sequence: TGCAGTGCTTCAGACAGGGTGGGGGCCAACGTCCTGACTTTC. The gene calls are TRBV20-1 and TRBJ2-6, with 7 bases matching TRBD1. The CDR3 contains 14 residues. Per the germline V gene, CDR1 is DFQATT and CDR2 is SNEGSKA (reference sequence). Trimming removed 5 bases from V and 4 bases from J; junction bases left unmatched: 5.

There are a few counts of this clonotype. V and J are TRBV20-1 and TRBJ1-4, with TRBD1 as a possible D gene (6 bases). Trimming left V 6 bases short and J 0 bases short, with 8 bases between. Germline V gene sequence: CDR1 DFQATT, CDR2 SNEGSKA (reference sequence). This CDR3 region has 13 residues. The CDR3, as DNA: TGCAGTGCCCGACAGGCAACTAATGAAAAACTGTTTTTT. This encodes CSARQATNEKLFF.

J is TRBJ1-5 and V is TRBV10-3; D is unclear. Between the trimmed V and J ends, which lost 0 bases and 2 bases, there was a span of 8 bases. This CDR3 has 15 residues. Per the germline V gene, CDR1 is ENHRY and CDR2 is SYGVKD. CDR3 nucleotides: TGTGCCATCAGTGAGTCTTTGGAGGGCAATCAGCCCCAGCATTTT. Translation: CAISESLEGNQPQHF.

The rearrangement uses TRBV15 and TRBJ1-1; no definite D call. The V gene's germline CDR1 is LNHNV and CDR2 YYDKDF (reference sequence). V was clipped by 3 bases and J by 0 bases, with 2 bases between them. There are 12 residues in the CDR3. CDR3 nucleotides: TGTGCCACCAGCAGCCTGAACACTGAAGCTTTCTTT. It yields the protein CATSSLNTEAFF.

This clonotype was seen a few times. V is TRBV30 and J is TRBJ2-7; 8 bases line up with TRBD1. The junction had 8 bases not matched to a gene; V was cut back by 8 bases and J by 2 bases. Germline V gene lookup returns CDR1 GTSNPN and CDR2 SVGIG (reference sequence). The length of the CDR3 is 13 residues. DNA for the CDR3: TGTGCCGGAAACCGGGACAGGACCTACGAGCAGTACTTC. Protein product: CAGNRDRTYEQYF.

The rearrangement uses TRBV14 and TRBJ1-1; 7 bases align to TRBD1. The germline V gene encodes CDR1 SGHDN and CDR2 FVKESK. The CDR3 is 14 amino acids. V was clipped by 4 bases and J by 11 bases; unmatched bases: 13. The CDR3 sequence is CASSRSGVAGGAFF. CDR3 nucleotides: TGTGCCAGCAGCCGATCCGGCGTGGCAGGGGGGGCTTTCTTT.

The table lists this clonotype with many counts. J is TRBJ1-2 and V is TRBV29-1; TRBD1 agrees at 7 bases. V lost 5 bases and J lost 2; bases outside the gene matches: 2. The CDR3 totals 12 residues. Germline V gene data show CDR1 as SQVTM and CDR2 as ANQGSEA. The CDR3 loop reads CSVPTGNYGYTF. CDR3 nucleotides: TGCAGCGTTCCGACAGGGAACTATGGCTACACCTTC.

V and J are TRBV2 and TRBJ2-2; the D gene is possibly TRBD2 (5 bases). There are 14 residues in the CDR3. CDR1 and CDR2 from the germline V gene are SNHLY and FYNNEI. The ends were cut back, 3 bases at V and 4 bases at J, with 9 bases in the middle. The CDR3 DNA reads as TGTGCCAGCAGTGACCCGGGGAGCACCGGGGAGCTGTTTTTT. Protein sequence: CASSDPGSTGELFF.